The present T cell receptor beta chain was sequenced within a study of PD-L1 blockade in urothelial cancer (TCRdb year 2017). As for the study more broadly: Every patient began therapy in the mid-2010s and was given atezolizumab 1,200 mg intravenously every 3 weeks. The study, an exploratory multi-omic analysis, examined somatic, immune and clinical correlates of response to PD-L1 blockade with atezolizumab in urothelial cancer. About 90% of the roughly 29 patients were identified as males with urothelial cancer of bladder origin, and a prior smoking history was reported by 18 of 29 patients. Progression-free survival longer than 6 months counted as durable clinical benefit, and TCR features were additionally tested against both progression-free and overall survival. An ECOG performance status of 0 or 1 was recorded for the patients, and 0 to 3 prior chemotherapy regimens had been received by the patients. Blood samples were analyzed at 3 weeks after treatment start (second dose) and at 6 weeks after treatment start. Blood samples gave median yields of roughly 150,000 T cells and tens of thousands of unique TCRs, along with a median clonality of 0.080. Pretreatment tumor samples, along with matched peripheral blood collected serially before and after atezolizumab treatment, underwent TCR sequencing. Under 30 patients had pretreatment blood TCR-seq, about 24 had at least one posttreatment blood collection, and about 24 had tumor TCR-seq. In the same patients who had TCR sequencing, pretreatment tumors also underwent whole exome sequencing and RNA sequencing. Durable clinical benefit was achieved by nine patients and was not achieved by 20 patients. Broad study findings and their caveats: Because the sample size was small (n ≈ 27) and many exploratory analyses were performed, the results are intended to be hypothesis-generating. At 3 weeks after the start of treatment, tumor-associated TCR clones in peripheral blood had expanded more in patients with durable benefit (n ≈ 23, p = 0.022). A pretreatment peripheral blood TCR clonality below the median was linked to improved progression-free and overall survival.

Per the germline V gene (reference sequence), LNHDA is the CDR1 and SQIVND is the CDR2. The CDR3 starts with the cysteine, ends with the phenylalanine, and has 14 residues. Of all the DNA, just the CDR3 is kept, 42 bases in frame from base 1. The germline ends are 22 bases apart after V is trimmed by 10 bases and J by 7 bases. Remarks on this clone: Its antigen specificity is not known. It has no much larger one-base neighbor in the sample; base qualities were not kept.

Synthetic TCR analog templates were spiked into each PCR so that absolute template abundance could be estimated from read counts. The immunoSEQ assay used bias-controlled V and J gene primers to amplify TCRbeta CDR3 regions from genomic DNA. Rearranged TCRbeta segments were sequenced at approximately 20X coverage. In the paper's pipeline: Clustering was used to correct sequencing errors, and CDR3s were annotated against IMGT so that V, D and J genes could be assigned. Downstream analyses used only productive TCRbeta rearrangements, leaving out any out-of-frame or stop-codon sequences. Clonality was computed as one minus Shannon entropy normalized by the log of the number of unique productive sequences. Fisher's exact test with Benjamini-Hochberg correction, using a cutoff of adjusted p below 0.01, was how clones that differed between time points or between blood and tumor were identified. Sourced from immuneACCESS, this table was stored by TCRdb with only in-frame sequences that have V and J called. A share of the clones is absent; for the studies checked, an unresolved V gene accounts for under half, and the remainder has no known explanation. V and J calls and clone size are as listed in that table; D and trimming were resolved from the DNA. In all, the sample holds approximately 90,000 clones, and more than 75% of those were seen once. About an eighth of the sample comes from the top ten.

This specimen's time point label, interpreted: pretreatment peripheral blood. The cohort included under 35 patients with locally advanced or metastatic urothelial carcinoma who were treated at Memorial Sloan Kettering on a trial protocol. Peripheral blood mononuclear cells were collected pretreatment and during treatment, with between 1 and 8 total time points per patient. The Qiagen DNeasy Blood extraction kit was used to purify genomic DNA from total PBMCs and tumor samples. PBMCs were collected pretreatment and during treatment, and were isolated and stored as previously described. The material sequenced was PBMCs, taken around atezolizumab (anti-PD-L1) treatment. This TCR was recovered from a man aged 60-69 years with urothelial cancer. The receptor chain draws on TRBV19 and TRBJ1-1; 5 matching bases give a weak D call of TRBD1. The DNA is TGTGCCATAGGGACTATTAACCCCCTGGGTGAAGCTTTCTTT. Translated, this gives CAIGTINPLGEAFF.